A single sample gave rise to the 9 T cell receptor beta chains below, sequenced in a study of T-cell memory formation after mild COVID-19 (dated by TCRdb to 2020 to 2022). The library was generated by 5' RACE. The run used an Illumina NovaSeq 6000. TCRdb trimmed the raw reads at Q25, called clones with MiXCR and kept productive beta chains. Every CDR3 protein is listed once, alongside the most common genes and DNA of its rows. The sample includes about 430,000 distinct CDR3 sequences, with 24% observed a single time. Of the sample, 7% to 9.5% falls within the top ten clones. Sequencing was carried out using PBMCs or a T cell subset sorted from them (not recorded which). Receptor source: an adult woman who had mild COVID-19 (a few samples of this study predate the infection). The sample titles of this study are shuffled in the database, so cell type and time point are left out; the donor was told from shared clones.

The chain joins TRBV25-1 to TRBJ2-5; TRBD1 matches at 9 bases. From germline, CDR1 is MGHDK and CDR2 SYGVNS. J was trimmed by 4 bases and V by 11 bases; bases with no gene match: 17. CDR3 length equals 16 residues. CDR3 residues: CAARGQGRKRGETQYF. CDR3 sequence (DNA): TGTGCCGCAAGAGGACAGGGGAGGAAGAGGGGAGAGACCCAGTACTTC.

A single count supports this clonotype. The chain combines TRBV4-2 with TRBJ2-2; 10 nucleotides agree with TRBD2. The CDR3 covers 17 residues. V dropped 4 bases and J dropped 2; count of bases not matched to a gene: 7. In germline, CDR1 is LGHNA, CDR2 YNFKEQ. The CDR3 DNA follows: TGTGCCAGCAGCCCCAGGCGGACTAGCGGTAACACCGGGGAGCTGTTTTTT. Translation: CASSPRRTSGNTGELFF.

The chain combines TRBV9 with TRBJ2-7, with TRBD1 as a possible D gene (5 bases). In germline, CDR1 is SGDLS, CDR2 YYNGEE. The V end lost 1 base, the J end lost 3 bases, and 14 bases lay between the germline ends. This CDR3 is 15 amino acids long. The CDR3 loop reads CASSVSFSGIYEQYF. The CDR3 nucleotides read TGTGCCAGCAGCGTAAGTTTCTCAGGGATCTACGAGCAGTACTTC.

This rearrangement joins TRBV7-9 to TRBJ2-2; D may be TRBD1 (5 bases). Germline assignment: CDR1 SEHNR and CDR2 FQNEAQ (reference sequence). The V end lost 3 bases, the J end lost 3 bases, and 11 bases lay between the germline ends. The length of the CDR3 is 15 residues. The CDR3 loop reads CASSFFGRDTGELFF. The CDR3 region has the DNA TGTGCCAGCAGCTTTTTTGGCAGGGACACCGGGGAGCTGTTTTTT.

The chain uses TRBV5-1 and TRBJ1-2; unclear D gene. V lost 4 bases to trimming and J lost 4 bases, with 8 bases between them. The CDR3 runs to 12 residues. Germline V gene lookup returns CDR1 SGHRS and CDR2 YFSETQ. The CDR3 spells CASSGGGYGYTF. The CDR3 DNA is TGCGCCAGCAGCGGAGGAGGCTATGGCTACACCTTC.

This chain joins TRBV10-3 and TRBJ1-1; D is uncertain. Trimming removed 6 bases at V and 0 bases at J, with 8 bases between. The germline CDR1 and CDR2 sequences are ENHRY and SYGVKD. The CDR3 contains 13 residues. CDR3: CAISDKMNTEAFF. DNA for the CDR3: TGTGCCATCAGCGACAAGATGAACACTGAAGCTTTCTTT.

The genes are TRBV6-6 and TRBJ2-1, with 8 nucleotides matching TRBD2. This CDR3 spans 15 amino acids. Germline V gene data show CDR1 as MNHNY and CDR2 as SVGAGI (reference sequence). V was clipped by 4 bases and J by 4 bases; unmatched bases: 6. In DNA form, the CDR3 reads TGTGCCAGCAGTTTCGGGGGGGAATCTTACAATGAGCAGTTCTTC. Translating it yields CASSFGGESYNEQFF.

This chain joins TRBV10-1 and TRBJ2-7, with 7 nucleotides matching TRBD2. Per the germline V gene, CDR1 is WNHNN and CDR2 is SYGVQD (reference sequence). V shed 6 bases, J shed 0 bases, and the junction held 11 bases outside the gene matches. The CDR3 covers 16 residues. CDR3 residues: CASRGGPSGDSYEQYF. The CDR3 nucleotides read TGCGCCAGCAGGGGGGGACCAAGCGGGGACTCCTACGAGCAGTACTTC.

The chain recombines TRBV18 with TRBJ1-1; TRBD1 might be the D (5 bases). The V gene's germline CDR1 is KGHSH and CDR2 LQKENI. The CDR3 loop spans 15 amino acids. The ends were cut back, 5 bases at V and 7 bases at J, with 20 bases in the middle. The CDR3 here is CASSSQGANVGEAFF. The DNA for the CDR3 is TGTGCCAGCTCATCCCAGGGAGCGAACGTTGGTGAAGCTTTCTTT.